The rows below give T cell receptor beta chains drawn from one sample of a study of naive and memory T cell subsets. TCRdb used MiXCR to reprocess the UMI-ligation and nested PCR reads, holding one entry per CDR3 protein. The sample contains about 99,000 distinct CDR3 sequences, 13% to 15% of which appear only once. Sample: naive CD8+ T cells from blood. The receptors come from a human donor in good health. Each CDR3 is given with its conserved first and last residue. The D gene is left open where the match is weak. The size entry is marked missing in some rows and otherwise reads once, few, many or a size class.

CDR3nt: TGTGCCAGCAGCCAAGGGGTCGGGAGGAGATCCAATGAGCAGTTCTTC
CDR3aa: CASSQGVGRRSNEQFF
abundance: few
j_gene: TRBJ2-1
d_gene: TRBD2
v_gene: TRBV4-2

CDR3nt: TGTGCCAGAAGAGGAGGAGGGTCCGAGCAGTACTTC
CDR3aa: CARRGGGSEQYF
abundance: NA
j_gene: TRBJ2-7
d_gene: NA
v_gene: TRBV9

CDR3nt: TGTGCCAGCAGCCTATGGGACAACACTGAAGCTTTCTTT
CDR3aa: CASSLWDNTEAFF
abundance: NA
j_gene: TRBJ1-1
d_gene: NA
v_gene: TRBV7-3

CDR3nt: TGTGCCAGCAGTCCGGGACCTACTATTTCACCCCTCCACTTT
CDR3aa: CASSPGPTISPLHF
abundance: few
j_gene: TRBJ1-6
d_gene: NA
v_gene: TRBV12-3/TRBV12-4

CDR3nt: TGCAGTGCTCGTGACATTGCCTATCAGCCCCAGCATTTT
CDR3aa: CSARDIAYQPQHF
abundance: many
j_gene: TRBJ1-5
d_gene: NA
v_gene: TRBV20-1

CDR3nt: TGTGCCAGCAGCCAAGCCTACGAGCAGTACTTC
CDR3aa: CASSQAYEQYF
abundance: few
j_gene: TRBJ2-7
d_gene: NA
v_gene: TRBV3-1

CDR3nt: TGTGCCAGCTCACCAGCTGACAGGGGACCGAACACCGGGGAGCTGTTTTTT
CDR3aa: CASSPADRGPNTGELFF
abundance: many
j_gene: TRBJ2-2
d_gene: TRBD1
v_gene: TRBV18

CDR3nt: TGTGCCAGCAGAGGGACACTTGAAGCTTTCTTT
CDR3aa: CASRGTLEAFF
abundance: NA
j_gene: TRBJ1-1
d_gene: NA
v_gene: TRBV6-5

CDR3nt: TGTGCCTGGACACCGGGCGGGAACTATGAGCAGTTCTTC
CDR3aa: CAWTPGGNYEQFF
abundance: NA
j_gene: TRBJ2-1
d_gene: NA
v_gene: TRBV30

CDR3nt: TGTGCCAGCAGCTTCCCGCCCGGGACAACCCGATACGAGCAGTACTTC
CDR3aa: CASSFPPGTTRYEQYF
abundance: many
j_gene: TRBJ2-7
d_gene: NA
v_gene: TRBV7-9

CDR3nt: TGTGCCAGCAGCTTAGACCCCAGTGTCGAGCAGTACTTC
CDR3aa: CASSLDPSVEQYF
abundance: many
j_gene: TRBJ2-7
d_gene: NA
v_gene: TRBV7-4

CDR3nt: TGCGCCAGCAGCCAAGATGGAACAAGCAATCAGCCCCAGCATTTT
CDR3aa: CASSQDGTSNQPQHF
abundance: NA
j_gene: TRBJ1-5
d_gene: NA
v_gene: TRBV4-3

CDR3nt: TGTGCCAGCAGCTACAGGGATCGGCCCGATCAGCCCCAGCATTTT
CDR3aa: CASSYRDRPDQPQHF
abundance: NA
j_gene: TRBJ1-5
d_gene: NA
v_gene: TRBV5-4

CDR3nt: TGTGCCAGCAGTTACCCGGACGGGATCTATGGCTACACCTTC
CDR3aa: CASSYPDGIYGYTF
abundance: many
j_gene: TRBJ1-2
d_gene: NA
v_gene: TRBV6-2/TRBV6-3

CDR3nt: TGCGCCAGGGTAGACCTGGTAGCGGGAGGGCCGGGTAATGAGCAGTTCTTC
CDR3aa: CARVDLVAGGPGNEQFF
abundance: NA
j_gene: TRBJ2-1
d_gene: TRBD2
v_gene: TRBV4-3

CDR3nt: TGTGCCAGCAGCCCTAATGGACTAGATCGTGGCAATGAGCAGTTCTTC
CDR3aa: CASSPNGLDRGNEQFF
abundance: few
j_gene: TRBJ2-1
d_gene: TRBD2
v_gene: TRBV3-1

CDR3nt: TGTGCCAGCATACCCTCCTCGCGTTTTGGGTACGCGAACACCGGGGAGCTGTTTTTT
CDR3aa: CASIPSSRFGYANTGELFF
abundance: NA
j_gene: TRBJ2-2
d_gene: NA
v_gene: TRBV12-3/TRBV12-4

CDR3nt: TGTGCCAGCAGTTACACGGGGACCACTGAAGCTTTCTTT
CDR3aa: CASSYTGTTEAFF
abundance: NA
j_gene: TRBJ1-1
d_gene: NA
v_gene: TRBV6-2/TRBV6-3

CDR3nt: TGTGCCAGCAGTTTGATCCACGGCGGCACAGATACGCAGTATTTT
CDR3aa: CASSLIHGGTDTQYF
abundance: NA
j_gene: TRBJ2-3
d_gene: NA
v_gene: TRBV2

CDR3nt: TGTGCCAGCAGCTTGGGAACCCGGGTAAACTTTGACAATGAGCAGTTCTTC
CDR3aa: CASSLGTRVNFDNEQFF
abundance: few
j_gene: TRBJ2-1
d_gene: NA
v_gene: TRBV7-9

CDR3nt: TGCAGTGCTAGAGATTCGTTCGGGACTCCGAGTAACAATGAGCAGTTCTTC
CDR3aa: CSARDSFGTPSNNEQFF
abundance: few
j_gene: TRBJ2-1
d_gene: NA
v_gene: TRBV20-1

CDR3nt: TGTGCCAGCAGTTTTTATGGAGCGAACACCGGGGAGCTGTTTTTT
CDR3aa: CASSFYGANTGELFF
abundance: NA
j_gene: TRBJ2-2
d_gene: NA
v_gene: TRBV27

CDR3nt: TGTGCCAGCAGCCAAGAATGGACAGGGTCCCTCGGATCCTATGGCTACACCTTC
CDR3aa: CASSQEWTGSLGSYGYTF
abundance: few
j_gene: TRBJ1-2
d_gene: TRBD1
v_gene: TRBV4-2

CDR3nt: TGTGCCAGCAGCCGACAGGGGACTGAAGCTTTCTTT
CDR3aa: CASSRQGTEAFF
abundance: many
j_gene: TRBJ1-1
d_gene: TRBD1
v_gene: TRBV5-4

CDR3nt: TGTGCCAGCAGCTTGGGGGGAGTCTACGAGCAGTACTTC
CDR3aa: CASSLGGVYEQYF
abundance: NA
j_gene: TRBJ2-7
d_gene: NA
v_gene: TRBV5-4

CDR3nt: TGTGCCAGCACCCCGCAGAGATCAGCCAAAAACATTCAGTACTTC
CDR3aa: CASTPQRSAKNIQYF
abundance: few
j_gene: TRBJ2-4
d_gene: NA
v_gene: TRBV7-9

CDR3nt: TGTGCCAGCAGCTTAGCGGTAGGACAAGGGGCAAATGAGCAGTTCTTC
CDR3aa: CASSLAVGQGANEQFF
abundance: many
j_gene: TRBJ2-1
d_gene: NA
v_gene: TRBV7-9

CDR3nt: TGCGCCAGCAGCCAAGCGCGGTTCAGGGGTACCCAATCACCCCTCCACTTT
CDR3aa: CASSQARFRGTQSPLHF
abundance: few
j_gene: TRBJ1-6
d_gene: NA
v_gene: TRBV4-3

CDR3nt: TGTGCCAGCAGTTTGTCGGGATTAGGCTATGGCTACACCTTC
CDR3aa: CASSLSGLGYGYTF
abundance: NA
j_gene: TRBJ1-2
d_gene: NA
v_gene: TRBV27

CDR3nt: TGTGCCAGCAGCTCATGGGAGGGGACAGGGGGCAATGAGCAGTTCTTC
CDR3aa: CASSSWEGTGGNEQFF
abundance: many
j_gene: TRBJ2-1
d_gene: TRBD1
v_gene: TRBV7-8

CDR3nt: TGTGCCAGCAGGGCAGGTAACAATGAGCAGTTCTTC
CDR3aa: CASRAGNNEQFF
abundance: few
j_gene: TRBJ2-1
d_gene: NA
v_gene: TRBV7-9

CDR3nt: TGTGCCACCAGTGTCAGCGCCTACAATGAGCAGTTCTTC
CDR3aa: CATSVSAYNEQFF
abundance: NA
j_gene: TRBJ2-1
d_gene: NA
v_gene: TRBV24-1

CDR3nt: TGTGCCAGCAGCCAAAGAGGGGCCGGGAGGGCCTTCACAGATACGCAGTATTTT
CDR3aa: CASSQRGAGRAFTDTQYF
abundance: many
j_gene: TRBJ2-3
d_gene: TRBD2
v_gene: TRBV14

CDR3nt: TGCGCCAGCAGCCAAGATCGCGCCCCGGGGCAGCCCCAGCATTTT
CDR3aa: CASSQDRAPGQPQHF
abundance: NA
j_gene: TRBJ1-5
d_gene: NA
v_gene: TRBV4-3

CDR3nt: TGTGCCAGCAGTTTAGGCCTGGGACCCTTGGCCCTCCACTTT
CDR3aa: CASSLGLGPLALHF
abundance: NA
j_gene: TRBJ1-6
d_gene: NA
v_gene: TRBV27

CDR3nt: TGTGCTAGTGGGAGGACAGACAACACTGAAGCTTTCTTT
CDR3aa: CASGRTDNTEAFF
abundance: NA
j_gene: TRBJ1-1
d_gene: NA
v_gene: TRBV12-5

CDR3nt: TGTGCCAGCAGCTTGACCGTCTCGGGGGGCTACACCTTC
CDR3aa: CASSLTVSGGYTF
abundance: few
j_gene: TRBJ1-2
d_gene: NA
v_gene: TRBV28

CDR3nt: TGCAGCGCCGTACCGGGGGAAGAGACCCAGTACTTC
CDR3aa: CSAVPGEETQYF
abundance: few
j_gene: TRBJ2-5
d_gene: NA
v_gene: TRBV29-1

CDR3nt: TGTGCCAGCAGTGAAAGTCGGGACAGGGAGACCGGGGAGCTGTTTTTT
CDR3aa: CASSESRDRETGELFF
abundance: NA
j_gene: TRBJ2-2
d_gene: TRBD1
v_gene: TRBV2

CDR3nt: TGTGCCAGCAGCTTATCCGAGGGGAGGCAGCCCCAGCATTTT
CDR3aa: CASSLSEGRQPQHF
abundance: NA
j_gene: TRBJ1-5
d_gene: NA
v_gene: TRBV7-8

CDR3nt: TGTGCCAGCAGTATAACTAGCGGGGGATCCTACAATGAGCAGTTCTTC
CDR3aa: CASSITSGGSYNEQFF
abundance: once
j_gene: TRBJ2-1
d_gene: TRBD2
v_gene: TRBV6-5

CDR3nt: TGTGCCAGTAGTATCATGACAGGCTCCTACGAGCAGTACTTC
CDR3aa: CASSIMTGSYEQYF
abundance: many
j_gene: TRBJ2-7
d_gene: NA
v_gene: TRBV19

CDR3nt: TGCAGTGCTAGACCCCCGGGACAGGGGTATAATTCACCCCTCCACTTT
CDR3aa: CSARPPGQGYNSPLHF
abundance: few
j_gene: TRBJ1-6
d_gene: TRBD1
v_gene: TRBV20-1

CDR3nt: TGTGCCAGCAGCCCAGGAGGGGGGCCCGGGGAGCTGTTTTTT
CDR3aa: CASSPGGGPGELFF
abundance: many
j_gene: TRBJ2-2
d_gene: NA
v_gene: TRBV9

CDR3nt: TGTGCCAGCAGCGCCGGCTTGGATATAGCCAAAAACATTCAGTACTTC
CDR3aa: CASSAGLDIAKNIQYF
abundance: NA
j_gene: TRBJ2-4
d_gene: NA
v_gene: TRBV11-2